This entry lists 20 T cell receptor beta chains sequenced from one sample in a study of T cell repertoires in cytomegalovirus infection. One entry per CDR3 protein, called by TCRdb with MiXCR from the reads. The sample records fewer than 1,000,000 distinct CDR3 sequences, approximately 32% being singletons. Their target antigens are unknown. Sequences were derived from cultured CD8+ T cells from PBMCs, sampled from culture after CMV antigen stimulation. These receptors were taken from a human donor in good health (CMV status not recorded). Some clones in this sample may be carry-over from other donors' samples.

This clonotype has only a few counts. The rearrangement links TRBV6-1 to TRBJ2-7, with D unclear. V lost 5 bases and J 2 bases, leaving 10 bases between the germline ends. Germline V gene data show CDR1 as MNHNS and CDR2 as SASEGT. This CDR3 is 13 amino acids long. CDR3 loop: CASSLRHTYEQYF. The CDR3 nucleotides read TGTGCCAGCAGTTTAAGACACACCTACGAGCAGTACTTC.

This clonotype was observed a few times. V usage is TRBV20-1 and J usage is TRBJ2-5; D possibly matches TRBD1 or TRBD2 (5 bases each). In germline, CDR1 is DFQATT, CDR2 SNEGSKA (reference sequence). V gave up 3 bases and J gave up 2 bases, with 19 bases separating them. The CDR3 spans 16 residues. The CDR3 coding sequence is TGCAGTGCTAGGGGTTGGGGACCCGATTATCAAGAGACCCAGTACTTC. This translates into CSARGWGPDYQETQYF.

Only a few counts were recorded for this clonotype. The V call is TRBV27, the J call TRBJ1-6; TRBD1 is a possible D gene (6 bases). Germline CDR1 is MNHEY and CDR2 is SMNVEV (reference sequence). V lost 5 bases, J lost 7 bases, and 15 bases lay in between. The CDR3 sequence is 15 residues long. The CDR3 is CASSPSDRLNSPLHF. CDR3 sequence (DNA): TGTGCCAGCAGTCCTTCCGACAGGTTAAATTCACCCCTCCACTTT.

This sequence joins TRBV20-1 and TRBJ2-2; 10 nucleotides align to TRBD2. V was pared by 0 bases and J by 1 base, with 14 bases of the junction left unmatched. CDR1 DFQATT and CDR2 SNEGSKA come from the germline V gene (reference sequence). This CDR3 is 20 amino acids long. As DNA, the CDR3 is TGCAGTGCTAGAGATCTAGTTGGTAGCGGGGGGACAATGAACACCGGGGAGCTGTTTTTT. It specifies CSARDLVGSGGTMNTGELFF.

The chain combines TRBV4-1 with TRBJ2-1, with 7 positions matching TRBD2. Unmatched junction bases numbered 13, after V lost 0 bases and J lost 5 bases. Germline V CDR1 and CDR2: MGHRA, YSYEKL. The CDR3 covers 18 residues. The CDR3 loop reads CASSQERRGYPQDNEQFF. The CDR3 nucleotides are TGCGCCAGCAGCCAAGAGCGGCGGGGGTATCCTCAGGACAATGAGCAGTTCTTC.

This chain's CDR3 is CASSIWDGTYEQYF. CDR3 coding DNA: TGTGCCAGTAGTATCTGGGACGGGACCTACGAGCAGTACTTC. J is TRBJ2-7 and V is TRBV19; TRBD1 or TRBD2 may be the D gene (5 bases each). Germline lookup yields CDR1 LNHDA and CDR2 SQIVND (reference sequence). CDR3 size: 14 residues. V was trimmed by 3 bases and J by 2 bases, leaving 11 bases between them.

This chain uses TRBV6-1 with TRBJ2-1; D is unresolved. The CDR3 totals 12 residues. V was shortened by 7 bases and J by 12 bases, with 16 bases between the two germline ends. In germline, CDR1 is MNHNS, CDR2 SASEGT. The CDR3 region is CASTNGNQAQFF. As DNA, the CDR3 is TGTGCCAGCACCAACGGCAATCAAGCGCAGTTCTTC.

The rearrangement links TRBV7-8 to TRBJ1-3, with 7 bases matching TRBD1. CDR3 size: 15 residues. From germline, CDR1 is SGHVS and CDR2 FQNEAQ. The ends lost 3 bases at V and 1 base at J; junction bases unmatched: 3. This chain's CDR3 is CASSLTTGSGNTIYF. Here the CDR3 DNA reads TGTGCCAGCAGCTTGACGACAGGGTCTGGAAACACCATATATTTT. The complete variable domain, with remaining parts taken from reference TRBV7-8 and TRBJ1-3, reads GAGVSQSPRYKVAKRGQDVALRCDPISGHVSLFWYQQALGQGPEFLTYFQNEAQLDKSGLPSDRFFAERPEGSVSTLKIQRTQQEDSAVYLCASSLTTGSGNTIYFGEGSWLTVV.

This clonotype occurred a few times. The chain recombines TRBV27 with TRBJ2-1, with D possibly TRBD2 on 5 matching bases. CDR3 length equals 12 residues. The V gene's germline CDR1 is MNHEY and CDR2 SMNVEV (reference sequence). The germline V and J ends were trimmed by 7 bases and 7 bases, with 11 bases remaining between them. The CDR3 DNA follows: TGTGCCAGCAAACGGGGTGGGAATGAGCAGTTCTTC. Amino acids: CASKRGGNEQFF.

Written as DNA, the CDR3 is TGTGCCAGCAGTTACACGCCGTCGTCTGGTGAGCAGTTCTTC. Amino acid sequence: CASSYTPSSGEQFF. The J gene is TRBJ2-1, the V gene TRBV6-6; D is unclear. CDR1 and CDR2 (germline): MNHNY, SVGAGI (reference sequence). V was clipped by 2 bases and J by 9 bases, with 14 bases between them. The CDR3 sequence is 14 residues long.

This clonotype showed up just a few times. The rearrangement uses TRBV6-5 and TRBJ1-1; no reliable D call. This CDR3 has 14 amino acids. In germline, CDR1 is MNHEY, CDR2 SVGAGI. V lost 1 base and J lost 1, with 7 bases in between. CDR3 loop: CASSYFSENTEAFF. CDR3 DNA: TGTGCCAGCAGTTACTTCTCAGAGAACACTGAAGCTTTCTTT.

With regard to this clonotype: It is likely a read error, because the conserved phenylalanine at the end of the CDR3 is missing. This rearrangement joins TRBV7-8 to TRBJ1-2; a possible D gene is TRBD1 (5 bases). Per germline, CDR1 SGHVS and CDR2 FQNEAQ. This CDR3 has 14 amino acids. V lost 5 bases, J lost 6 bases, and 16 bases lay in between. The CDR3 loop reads CASSPPGQGHGYTL. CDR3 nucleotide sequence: TGTGCCAGCAGCCCCCCGGGGCAGGGCCATGGCTACACCCTC.

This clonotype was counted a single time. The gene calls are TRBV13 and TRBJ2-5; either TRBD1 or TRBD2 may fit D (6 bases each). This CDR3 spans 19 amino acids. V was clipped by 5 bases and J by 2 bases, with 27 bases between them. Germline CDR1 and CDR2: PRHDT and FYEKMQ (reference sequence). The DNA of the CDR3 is TGTGCCAGCAGCCCGGAACGAGGGTCGGGGGCTCCTCGACAAGAGACCCAGTACTTC. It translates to CASSPERGSGAPRQETQYF.

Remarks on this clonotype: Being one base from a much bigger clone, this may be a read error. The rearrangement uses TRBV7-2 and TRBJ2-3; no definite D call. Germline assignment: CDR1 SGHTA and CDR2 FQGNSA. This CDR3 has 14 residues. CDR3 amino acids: CANSLFAGTDTQYF. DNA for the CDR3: TGTGCCAACAGCTTATTTGCAGGCACAGATACGCAGTATTTT.

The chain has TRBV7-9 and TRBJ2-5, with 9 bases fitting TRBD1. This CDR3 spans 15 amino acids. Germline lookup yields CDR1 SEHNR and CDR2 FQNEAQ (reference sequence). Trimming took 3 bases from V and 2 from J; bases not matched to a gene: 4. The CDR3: CASSLNGQGQETQYF. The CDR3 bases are TGTGCCAGCAGCTTGAATGGACAGGGGCAAGAGACCCAGTACTTC. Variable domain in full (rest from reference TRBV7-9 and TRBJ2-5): DTGVSQNPRHKITKRGQNVTFRCDPISEHNRLYWYRQTLGQGPEFLTYFQNEAQLEKSRLLSDRFSAERPKGSFSTLEIQRTEQGDSAMYLCASSLNGQGQETQYFGPGTRLLVL.

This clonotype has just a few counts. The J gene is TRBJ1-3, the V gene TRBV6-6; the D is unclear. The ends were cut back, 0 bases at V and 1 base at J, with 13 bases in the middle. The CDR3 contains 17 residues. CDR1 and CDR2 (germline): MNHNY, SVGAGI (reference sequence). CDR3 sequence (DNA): TGTGCCAGCAGTTACTCGGCACCCTACGAGTCTGGAAACACCATATATTTT. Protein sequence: CASSYSAPYESGNTIYF.

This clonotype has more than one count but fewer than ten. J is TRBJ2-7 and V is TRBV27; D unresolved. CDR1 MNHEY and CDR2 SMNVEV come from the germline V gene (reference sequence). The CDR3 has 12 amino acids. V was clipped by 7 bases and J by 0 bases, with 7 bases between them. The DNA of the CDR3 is TGTGCCAGCATCGCTCCCTCCTACGAGCAGTACTTC. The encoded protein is CASIAPSYEQYF.

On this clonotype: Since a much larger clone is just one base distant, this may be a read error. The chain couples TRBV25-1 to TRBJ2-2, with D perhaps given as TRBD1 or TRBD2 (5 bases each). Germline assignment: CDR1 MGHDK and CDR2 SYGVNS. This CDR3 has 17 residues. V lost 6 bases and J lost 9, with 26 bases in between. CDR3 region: CASSSSYGASGTRELFF. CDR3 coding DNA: TGTGCCAGCAGCTCATCTTATGGGGCCTCGGGGACCCGGGAGCTGTTTTTT.

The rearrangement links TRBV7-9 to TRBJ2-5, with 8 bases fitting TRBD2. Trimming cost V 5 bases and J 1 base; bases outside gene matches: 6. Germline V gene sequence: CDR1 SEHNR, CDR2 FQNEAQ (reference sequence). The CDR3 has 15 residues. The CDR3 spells CASSKLRGAQETQYF. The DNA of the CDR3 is TGTGCCAGCAGCAAGTTGCGGGGGGCCCAAGAGACCCAGTACTTC. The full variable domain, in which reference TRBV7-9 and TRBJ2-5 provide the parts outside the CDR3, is DTGVSQNPRHKITKRGQNVTFRCDPISEHNRLYWYRQTLGQGPEFLTYFQNEAQLEKSRLLSDRFSAERPKGSFSTLEIQRTEQGDSAMYLCASSKLRGAQETQYFGPGTRLLVL.

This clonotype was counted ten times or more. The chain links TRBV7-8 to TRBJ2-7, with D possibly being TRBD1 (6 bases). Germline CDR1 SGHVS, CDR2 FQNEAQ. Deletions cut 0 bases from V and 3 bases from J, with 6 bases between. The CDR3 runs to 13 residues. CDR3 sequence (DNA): TGTGCCAGCAGCTTAGCCAGGGGCTACGAGCAGTACTTC. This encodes CASSLARGYEQYF.